The 6 T cell receptor beta chains listed next were all sequenced from one sample in a study of blood T cell repertoires in COVID-19 (dated by TCRdb to the early 2020s). Library generation was performed with the immunoSEQ multiplex PCR assay. In its TCRdb copy, this immuneACCESS table keeps in-frame sequences only and misses some clones. Where compared with another copy, unresolved V genes explain less than half of these, and the others have no known cause. The sample profile shows 150,000 to 200,000 clones; more than 85% of them were found once. Of the sample, about 0.98% is held by the ten largest clones. Material: peripheral blood. The receptors shown here come from a man aged 18 to 29 with acute or convalescent COVID-19.

The chain is built from TRBV29-1 and TRBJ1-1, with D unresolved. CDR1 SQVTM and CDR2 ANQGSEA come from the germline V gene. The CDR3 loop spans 12 amino acids. The V end was cut by 5 bases, the J end by 2 bases, with 9 bases between. The CDR3 loop reads CSVTPGNTEAFF. DNA of the CDR3: TGCAGCGTTACTCCAGGCAACACTGAAGCTTTCTTT. Variable domain in full (rest from reference TRBV29-1 and TRBJ1-1): SAVISQKPSRDICQRGTSLTIQCQVDSQVTMMFWYRQQPGQSLTLIATANQGSEATYESGFVIDKFPISRPNLTFSTLTVSNMSPEDSSIYLCSVTPGNTEAFFGQGTRLTVV.

V and J are TRBV10-1 and TRBJ2-5; 12 nucleotides agree with TRBD2. V lost 0 bases to trimming and J lost 4 bases; unmatched junction nucleotides: 12. This CDR3 contains 19 residues. Germline lookup yields CDR1 WNHNN and CDR2 SYGVQD (reference sequence). CDR3 coding DNA: TGCGCCAGCAGTGAGTCGACGCTAGCGGGGGGGCGAATCTTAGAGACCCAGTACTTC. This translates into CASSESTLAGGRILETQYF.

This clone came up a few times. The chain combines TRBV29-1 with TRBJ2-3, with D maybe TRBD2 (6 bases). The germline V and J ends were trimmed by 6 bases and 4 bases, with 20 bases remaining between them. CDR3 length: 15 amino acids. Looked up from germline, CDR1 is SQVTM and CDR2 is ANQGSEA. CDR3: CSVRFRGGISDTQYF. CDR3 nucleotide sequence: TGCAGCGTCCGGTTCCGTGGGGGGATATCAGATACGCAGTATTTT.

The CDR3 region has the DNA TGTGCCAGCAGTCCAGGGTATGGCTACACCTTC. It encodes CASSPGYGYTF. The V and J genes are TRBV12-3 or TRBV12-4 and TRBJ1-2; a possible D gene is TRBD1 (5 bases). Trimming removed 5 bases from V and 5 bases from J, with 6 bases in between. This CDR3 has 11 amino acids.

CDR3 amino acids: CASSFRRDPGNTIYF. The DNA for the CDR3 is TGTGCCAGCAGCTTCCGCAGGGATCCGGGAAACACCATATATTTT. The chain uses TRBV7-6 and TRBJ1-3; D may be TRBD1 (5 bases). The CDR3 contains 15 residues. Trimming removed 3 bases from V and 4 bases from J, with 13 bases in between. Germline-derived CDR1 and CDR2 are SGHVS and FNYEAQ.

The V and J genes are TRBV2 and TRBJ2-2; perhaps TRBD1 as D (6 bases). V was clipped by 6 bases and J by 4 bases, with 15 bases between them. The CDR3 runs to 15 residues. Germline V gene lookup returns CDR1 SNHLY and CDR2 FYNNEI. The CDR3: CASRVGAVRTGELFF. As DNA, the CDR3 is TGTGCCAGCAGAGTGGGGGCTGTACGCACCGGGGAGCTGTTTTTT.